This TCR beta chain originates from a study of shared T cell receptors in the human thymus. Produced via immunoSEQ multiplex PCR; TCRdb's table is partial and in-frame only. The sample has hundreds of thousands of clones; approximately 85% are singletons. This CDR3 spans 15 amino acids. The germline gives CDR1 KGHSH, CDR2 LQKENI. Trimming stripped 2 bases from V and 4 bases from J, with 9 bases between. These data were also reused for a study on human thymus T cells. Per that paper: Corrective cardiac operations yielded the resected thymus tissue. Related work showed strongly overlapping thymic repertoires across unrelated individuals.

The TCR originated in a girl in the first two years of life with a congenital heart defect. V gene TRBV18 combines with J gene TRBJ1-6; D unresolved. The sequencing input was thymocytes. CDR3 bases: TGTGCCAGCTCACCAATGAGAGAGTATAATTCACCCCTCCACTTT. The encoded protein is CASSPMREYNSPLHF.